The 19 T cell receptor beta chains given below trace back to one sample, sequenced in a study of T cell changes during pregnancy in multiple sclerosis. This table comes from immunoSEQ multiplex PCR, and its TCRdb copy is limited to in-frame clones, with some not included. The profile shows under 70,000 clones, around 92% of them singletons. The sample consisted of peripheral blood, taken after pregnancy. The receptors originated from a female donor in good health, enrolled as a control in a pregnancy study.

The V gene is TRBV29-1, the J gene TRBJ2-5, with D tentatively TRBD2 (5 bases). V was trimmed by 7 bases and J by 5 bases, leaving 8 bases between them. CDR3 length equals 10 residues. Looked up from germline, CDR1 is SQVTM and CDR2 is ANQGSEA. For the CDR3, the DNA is TGCAGCGGAGGGTCGGAGACCCAGTACTTC. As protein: CSGGSETQYF.

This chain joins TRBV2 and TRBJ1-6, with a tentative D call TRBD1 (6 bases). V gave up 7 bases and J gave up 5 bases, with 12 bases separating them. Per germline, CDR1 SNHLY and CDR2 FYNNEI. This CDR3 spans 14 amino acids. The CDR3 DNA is TGTGCCAGCAATCCGGGACACAATAATTCACCCCTCCACTTT. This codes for CASNPGHNNSPLHF.

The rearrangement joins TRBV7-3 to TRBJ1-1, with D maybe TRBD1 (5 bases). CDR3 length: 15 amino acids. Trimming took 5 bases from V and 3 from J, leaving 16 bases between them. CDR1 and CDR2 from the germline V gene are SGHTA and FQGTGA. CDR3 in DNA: TGTGCCAGCAGCCCCATAACGGGGGGGGACACTGAAGCTTTCTTT. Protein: CASSPITGGDTEAFF.

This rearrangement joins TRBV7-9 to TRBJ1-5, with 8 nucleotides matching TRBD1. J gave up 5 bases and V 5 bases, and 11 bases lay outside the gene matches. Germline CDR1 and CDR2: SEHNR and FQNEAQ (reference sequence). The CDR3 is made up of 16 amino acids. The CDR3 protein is CASSVETGVNHQPQHF. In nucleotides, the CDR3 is TGTGCCAGCAGCGTTGAGACAGGGGTTAACCATCAGCCCCAGCATTTT.

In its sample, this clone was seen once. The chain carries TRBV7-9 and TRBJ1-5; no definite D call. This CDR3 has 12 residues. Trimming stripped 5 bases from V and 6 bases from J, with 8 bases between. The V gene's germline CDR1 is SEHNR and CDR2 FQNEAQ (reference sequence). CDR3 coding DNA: TGTGCCAGCAGCCCGGGGAGTCAGCCCCAGCATTTT. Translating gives CASSPGSQPQHF.

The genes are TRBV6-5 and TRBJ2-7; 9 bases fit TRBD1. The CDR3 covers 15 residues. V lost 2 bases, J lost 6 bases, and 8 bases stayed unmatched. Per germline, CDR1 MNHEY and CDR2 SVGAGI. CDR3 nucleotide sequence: TGTGCCAGCAGTTACGGACAGGGGTTACGTTCCGAGCAGTACTTC. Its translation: CASSYGQGLRSEQYF.

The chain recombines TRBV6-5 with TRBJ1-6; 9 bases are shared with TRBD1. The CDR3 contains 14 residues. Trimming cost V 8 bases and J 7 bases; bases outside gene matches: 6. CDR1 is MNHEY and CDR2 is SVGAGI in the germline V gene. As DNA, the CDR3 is TGTGCCAGCTATCCCGGGACAGGGAATTCACCCCTCCACTTT. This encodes CASYPGTGNSPLHF.

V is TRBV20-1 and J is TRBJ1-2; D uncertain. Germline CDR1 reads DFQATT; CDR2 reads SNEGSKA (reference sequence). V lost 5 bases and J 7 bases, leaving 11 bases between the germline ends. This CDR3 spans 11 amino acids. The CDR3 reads CSAPVTGGYTF. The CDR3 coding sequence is TGCAGTGCTCCTGTTACGGGTGGCTACACCTTC.

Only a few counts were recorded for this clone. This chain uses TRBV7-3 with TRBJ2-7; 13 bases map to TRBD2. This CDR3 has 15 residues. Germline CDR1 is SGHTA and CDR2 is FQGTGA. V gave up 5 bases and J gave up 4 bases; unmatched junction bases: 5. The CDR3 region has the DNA TGTGCCAGCAGCGAAACTAGCGGGGGGGCGTACGAGCAGTACTTC. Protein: CASSETSGGAYEQYF.

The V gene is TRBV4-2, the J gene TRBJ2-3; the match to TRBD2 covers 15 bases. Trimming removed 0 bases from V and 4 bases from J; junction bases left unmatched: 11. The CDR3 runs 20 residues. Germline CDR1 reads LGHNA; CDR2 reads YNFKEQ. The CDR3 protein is CASSQDLAGLAGGRADTQYF. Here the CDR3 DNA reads TGTGCCAGCAGCCAAGATCTCGCCGGACTAGCGGGGGGGCGGGCAGATACGCAGTATTTT.

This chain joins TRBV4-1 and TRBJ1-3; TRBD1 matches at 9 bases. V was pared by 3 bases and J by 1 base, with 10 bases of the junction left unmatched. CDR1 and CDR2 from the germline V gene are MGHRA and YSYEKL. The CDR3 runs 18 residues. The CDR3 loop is CASSHTTGGEGSGNTIYF. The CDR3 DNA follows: TGCGCCAGCAGCCACACTACAGGGGGCGAGGGTTCTGGAAACACCATATATTTT.

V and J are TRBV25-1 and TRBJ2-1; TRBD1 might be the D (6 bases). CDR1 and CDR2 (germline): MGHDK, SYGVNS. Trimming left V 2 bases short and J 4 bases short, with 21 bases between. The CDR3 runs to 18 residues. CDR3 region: CASSEISGEWGFYNEQFF. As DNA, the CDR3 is TGTGCCAGCAGTGAAATATCAGGGGAATGGGGGTTTTACAATGAGCAGTTCTTC.

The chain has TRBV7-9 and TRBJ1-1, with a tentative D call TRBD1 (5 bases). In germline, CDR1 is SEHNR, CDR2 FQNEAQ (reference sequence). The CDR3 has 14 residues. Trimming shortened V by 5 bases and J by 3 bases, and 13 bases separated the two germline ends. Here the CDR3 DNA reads TGTGCCAGCAGCCGGGGGGGAGATGACACTGAAGCTTTCTTT. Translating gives CASSRGGDDTEAFF. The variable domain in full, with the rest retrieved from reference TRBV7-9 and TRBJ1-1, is DTGVSQNPRHKITKRGQNVTFRCDPISEHNRLYWYRQTLGQGPEFLTYFQNEAQLEKSRLLSDRFSAERPKGSFSTLEIQRTEQGDSAMYLCASSRGGDDTEAFFGQGTRLTVV.

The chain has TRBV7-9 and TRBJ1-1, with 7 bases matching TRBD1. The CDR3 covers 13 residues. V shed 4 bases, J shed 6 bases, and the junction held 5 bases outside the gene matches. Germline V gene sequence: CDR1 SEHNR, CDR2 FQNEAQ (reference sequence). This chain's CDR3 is CASSSTTGAEAFF. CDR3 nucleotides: TGTGCCAGCAGCTCAACTACAGGGGCTGAAGCTTTCTTT. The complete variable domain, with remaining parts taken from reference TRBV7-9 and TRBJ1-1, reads DTGVSQNPRHKITKRGQNVTFRCDPISEHNRLYWYRQTLGQGPEFLTYFQNEAQLEKSRLLSDRFSAERPKGSFSTLEIQRTEQGDSAMYLCASSSTTGAEAFFGQGTRLTVV.

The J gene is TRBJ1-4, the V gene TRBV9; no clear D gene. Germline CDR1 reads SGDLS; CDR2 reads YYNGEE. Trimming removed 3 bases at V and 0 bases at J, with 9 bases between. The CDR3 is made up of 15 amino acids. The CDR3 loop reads CASSAHLATNEKLFF. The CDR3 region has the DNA TGTGCCAGCAGCGCACACCTTGCAACTAATGAAAAACTGTTTTTT. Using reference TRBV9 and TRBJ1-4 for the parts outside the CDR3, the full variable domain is DSGVTQTPKHLITATGQRVTLRCSPRSGDLSVYWYQQSLDQGLQFLIQYYNGEERAKGNILERFSAQQFPDLHSELNLSSLELGDSALYFCASSAHLATNEKLFFGSGTQLSVL.

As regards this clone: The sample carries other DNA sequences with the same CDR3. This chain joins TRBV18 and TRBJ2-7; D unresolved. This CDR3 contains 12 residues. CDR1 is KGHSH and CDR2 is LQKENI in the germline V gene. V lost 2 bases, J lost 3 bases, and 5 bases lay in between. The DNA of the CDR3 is TGTGCCAGCTCACCATCGTACTACGAGCAGTACTTC. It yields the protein CASSPSYYEQYF. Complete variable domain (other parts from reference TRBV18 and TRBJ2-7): NAGVMQNPRHLVRRRGQEARLRCSPMKGHSHVYWYRQLPEEGLKFMVYLQKENIIDESGMPKERFSAEFPKEGPSILRIQQVVRGDSAAYFCASSPSYYEQYFGPGTRLTVT.

The CDR3 region is CASSLEATGPGELFF. CDR3 DNA: TGTGCCAGCAGCTTGGAAGCGACAGGGCCCGGGGAGCTGTTTTTT. The chain employs TRBV5-5 and TRBJ2-2, with 7 bases aligning to TRBD1. The CDR3 length is 15 residues. V dropped 0 bases and J dropped 6; count of bases not matched to a gene: 5. CDR1 and CDR2 from the germline V gene are SGHKS and YYEKEE (reference sequence).

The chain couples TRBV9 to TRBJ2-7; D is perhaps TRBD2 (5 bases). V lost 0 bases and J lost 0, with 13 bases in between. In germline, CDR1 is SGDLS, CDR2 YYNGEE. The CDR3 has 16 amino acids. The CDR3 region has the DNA TGTGCCAGCAGCGTAGGGGCGCTAGCAGTCTCCTACGAGCAGTACTTC. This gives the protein CASSVGALAVSYEQYF.

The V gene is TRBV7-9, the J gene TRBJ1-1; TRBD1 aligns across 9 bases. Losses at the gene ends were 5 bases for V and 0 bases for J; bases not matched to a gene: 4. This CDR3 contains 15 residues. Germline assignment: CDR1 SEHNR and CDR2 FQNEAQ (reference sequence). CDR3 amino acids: CASSPTGGVNTEAFF. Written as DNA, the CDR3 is TGTGCCAGCAGCCCGACAGGGGGGGTGAACACTGAAGCTTTCTTT.